What follows are 11 T cell receptor beta chains derived from one specimen sequenced in a study of shared clonotypes between healthy human individuals. Some clones are missing from TCRdb's copy, which holds only in-frame ones; the method was immunoSEQ multiplex PCR. The sample contains 550,000 to 750,000 clones, over 95% of which appear only once. Naivety among CD8 cells was defined by CD45RO negativity and positive CCR7 selection, thereby excluding terminally differentiated effector memory CD45RA+ cells. The material sequenced was naive CD8+ T cells sorted from blood. Every receptor here comes from a woman in her 30s in good health.

In this sample, this clone turned up once. The sample has other DNA sequences that encode this CDR3 too. The chain recombines TRBV5-4 with TRBJ1-2; D is undetermined. The V and J ends lost 6 bases and 4 bases respectively, with 16 bases between them. The CDR3 has 14 amino acids. Germline CDR1 reads SGHNT; CDR2 reads YYREEE (reference sequence). DNA for the CDR3: TGTGCCAGCACGGACGCCACCCGTAGCTATGGCTACACCTTC. Translated: CASTDATRSYGYTF.

The chain joins TRBV29-1 to TRBJ2-5; 7 bases fit TRBD1. The J call could be wrong; TRBJ2-7 is a better fit for the DNA end. This CDR3 has 13 amino acids. Germline lookup yields CDR1 SQVTM and CDR2 ANQGSEA. The CDR3 loop is CSVYGTANYEQYF. The CDR3 DNA reads TGCAGCGTCTACGGGACAGCTAACTACGAGCAGTACTTC.

The chain employs TRBV10-2 and TRBJ1-1; D is uncertain. V dropped 3 bases and J dropped 0 bases, with 11 bases sitting between them. The V gene's germline CDR1 is WSHSY and CDR2 SAAADI. This CDR3 spans 15 amino acids. In DNA, the CDR3 is TGCGCCAGCAGTGATTGGGAAGGAATGAACACTGAAGCTTTCTTT. It encodes CASSDWEGMNTEAFF.

The chain is built from TRBV19 and TRBJ2-7, with 8 bases aligning to TRBD1. Germline CDR1 reads LNHDA; CDR2 reads SQIVND (reference sequence). CDR3 length: 15 residues. V shed 3 bases, J shed 3 bases, and the junction held 7 bases outside the gene matches. CDR3 nucleotides: TGTGCCAGTAGTATTGGACAGGGTAATTTCTACGAGCAGTACTTC. Translation gives CASSIGQGNFYEQYF.

CDR3 loop: CASSLSVEQFF. CDR3 sequence (DNA): TGTGCCAGCAGCTTGTCTGTTGAGCAGTTCTTC. The chain joins TRBV11-2 to TRBJ2-1, with D unresolved. Per the germline V gene, CDR1 is SGHAT and CDR2 is FQNNGV. With 3 bases removed from V and 9 bases from J, the gap between germline ends came to 6 bases. CDR3 length: 11 amino acids.

In its sample, this clone was seen a few times. The chain links TRBV30 to TRBJ2-2; unclear D gene. The CDR3 totals 11 residues. Per the germline V gene, CDR1 is GTSNPN and CDR2 is SVGIG (reference sequence). Trimming pared 2 bases from V and 7 bases from J, leaving 5 bases between. The CDR3 coding sequence is TGTGCCTGGAGTTATGTCGGGGAGCTGTTTTTT. Its protein product is CAWSYVGELFF.

The rearrangement joins TRBV11-2 to TRBJ2-5, with D unclear. CDR1 SGHAT and CDR2 FQNNGV come from the germline V gene. The V end was cut by 2 bases, the J end by 5 bases, with 9 bases between. The CDR3 has 13 residues. In nucleotides, the CDR3 is TGTGCCAGCAGCTTATTCTTTGTGGAGACCCAGTACTTC. It translates to CASSLFFVETQYF.

The genes are TRBV4-2 and TRBJ2-5, with 8 bases matching TRBD2. The J call is uncertain, as TRBJ2-7 better fits the DNA end. The CDR3 runs to 14 residues. Looked up from germline, CDR1 is LGHNA and CDR2 is YNFKEQ. CDR3 sequence reads: CASSLSGDPYEQYF. The CDR3 nucleotides read TGTGCCAGCAGCCTTAGCGGGGACCCCTACGAGCAGTACTTC.

V gene TRBV10-1 combines with J gene TRBJ2-3; possibly TRBD1 or TRBD2 for D (5 bases each). V lost 2 bases and J 2 bases, leaving 14 bases between the germline ends. Germline V gene sequence: CDR1 WNHNN, CDR2 SYGVQD (reference sequence). The CDR3 runs to 16 residues. CDR3 DNA: TGCGCCAGCAGTGAGACTGGGGGATTTCCCACAGATACGCAGTATTTT. Translating it yields CASSETGGFPTDTQYF.

V gene TRBV4-1 combines with J gene TRBJ2-3; D is possibly TRBD1 (5 bases). V gave up 3 bases and J gave up 0 bases, with 19 bases separating them. There are 18 residues in the CDR3. The germline CDR1 and CDR2 sequences are MGHRA and YSYEKL. CDR3 nucleotide sequence: TGCGCCAGCAGCCAGTTCAGGGAACTCGTACCTAGCACAGATACGCAGTATTTT. Protein product: CASSQFRELVPSTDTQYF.

V usage is TRBV19 and J usage is TRBJ2-1; tentatively, D is TRBD1 or TRBD2 (5 bases each). V lost 3 bases to trimming and J lost 9 bases, with 21 bases between them. In germline, CDR1 is LNHDA, CDR2 SQIVND (reference sequence). This CDR3 region has 16 residues. The CDR3 reads CASSIAWGTERGEQFF. In DNA, the CDR3 is TGTGCCAGTAGTATCGCGTGGGGGACGGAAAGGGGTGAGCAGTTCTTC.